The source of this TCR beta chain is a study of response to subunit inactivated influenza vaccine. General study points: Each seasonal influenza vaccination, the authors suggested, recruits few new T cells.

For this clonotype: The antigen is unknown.

TCRdb itself ran the RT-PCR reads through MiXCR, one entry per CDR3 protein. The sample carries about half a million distinct CDR3 sequences, 25% recorded once. The CDR3 has 17 amino acids. V shed 1 base and J shed 0 bases, with 10 bases lying between them. The gene calls are TRBV12-3 or TRBV12-4 and TRBJ2-6; no definite D call. The source material was CD4+ T cells sorted from PBMCs, sampled about 5 days after vaccination. The TCR sequence derives from a man aged 45-65 years who received an inactivated influenza vaccine. The CDR3 here is CASSLGFRYSGANVLTF. As DNA, the CDR3 is TGTGCCAGCAGTTTAGGATTCCGGTACTCTGGGGCCAACGTCCTGACTTTC.